This record covers a single T cell receptor (beta chain). This clonotype has at least ten counts. Its antigen is still unknown. No per-base quality is available; no much larger clone lies one base away. The study was a case-control design nested within a healthcare worker cohort in London, UK, with weekly nasopharyngeal swab PCR tests and blood sampling. Healthcare workers were recruited during the week of the UK lockdown, between 23 and 31 March 2020, and followed weekly for up to about 16 weeks. These data belong to a study of early T cells in non-severe SARS-CoV-2 infection (dated by TCRdb to 2020 to 2023). For the study in its entirety: Bulk RNA from unsorted whole blood was used for TCR sequencing, so alpha and beta chains could not be paired. Results and caveats for the whole study, not just this receptor: VDJdb matching was skewed toward anti-spike CD8 responses and likely underestimated virus-specific expansions by missing private and CD4 specificities.

Library prep was done by 5' RACE. Reads for this sample came from a NextSeq 500. To correct for sequencing error and PCR bias, the TCR library protocol tagged individual cDNA molecules with unique molecular identifiers. Both TCR alpha and beta chains were sequenced, and tight co-correlation was observed between alpha and beta sequence abundances in each sample. In the paper's pipeline: Decombinator V4 was used to annotate TCR sequences for V gene, J gene and CDR3. Expanded TCRs were defined as changing significantly between any two time points under a Poisson model with p below 0.0001. TCR abundances were normalised to the total number of TCRs sequenced per sample and expressed as counts per million. TRAV1-2 paired with TRAJ12, TRAJ20 or TRAJ33 defined MAIT TCRs, while TRAV10 paired with TRAJ18 defined iNKT TCRs. VDJdb, accessed on 1 November 2021, was searched for TCRs annotated for CMV, EBV and SARS-CoV-2, and TCRs annotated for more than one antigen were excluded. Through fastp at Q25 and MiXCR, TCRdb rebuilt clones from the public reads, retaining in-frame beta chains. When rows share a CDR3 protein, they turn into one entry using the most common DNA and genes. The authors' filters were not applied to this entry. For this sample there are around 30,000 distinct CDR3 sequences; about 4.9% appear just once. The top ten clonotypes cover 20% to 25% of the sample.

From a lookup of the germline V gene (reference sequence), CDR1 and CDR2 are DFQATT and SNEGSKA. V and J are truncated by 5 bases and 2 bases respectively, leaving an intervening sequence of 17 bases. Reading from cysteine to phenylalanine, the CDR3 counts 15 amino acids. CDR3 DNA is the only sequence kept; it has 45 bases, read in frame from the first base. The chain employs TRBV20-1 and TRBJ2-3, and perhaps TRBD1 as D gene, on 6 matching bases. This TCR derives from an adult who was a healthcare worker with PCR-confirmed SARS-CoV-2 infection or an uninfected control (not recorded which). Sequencing was carried out using whole blood. The CDR3 protein is CSAVDPTGLTDTQYF. The DNA sequence is given as TGCAGTGCTGTAGACCCTACAGGGCTCACAGATACGCAGTATTTT.